This T cell receptor beta chain was sequenced during a study of T cells in Graves' hyperthyroidism and ophthalmopathy. Whole-study findings and limits: Most clonotypes expanded in thyroid above 0.001 were likewise present in blood.

This clonotype was found many times. The antigen is undetermined. CDR1 MDHEN and CDR2 SYDVKM come from the germline V gene. CDR3 length equals 16 residues. With 6 bases clipped from V and 3 bases from J, the junction kept 11 bases outside the gene matches. Disease duration was under 3 months in the ophthalmopathy patients, who also had a Clinical Activity Score of at least 3 and a NOSPECS grade of at least 4. The study based diagnoses on clinical symptoms, serum thyroxine and TRAb, thyroid ultrasound and orbital computed tomography. The authors obtained PBMCs from around 11 ml of fresh peripheral blood. TCR beta CDR3 region amplification was performed from RNA transcripts. The TCR CDR3 first-round RT-PCR relied on the HTBI primer set. From the multiplex PCR reads, TCRdb called clonotypes with MiXCR, one entry per CDR3 protein. The sample lists about 400,000 distinct CDR3 sequences, roughly 15% seen once, with around a fifth in the top ten.

This chain joins TRBV28 and TRBJ1-2, with 9 bases matching TRBD1. This TCR came from a woman under 40 with Graves' ophthalmopathy. Sequencing was done on a sample of blood. CDR3 sequence reads: CASSRIPGQGDYGYTF. The CDR3 DNA sequence: TGTGCCAGCAGCCGAATTCCGGGACAGGGAGACTATGGCTACACCTTC.